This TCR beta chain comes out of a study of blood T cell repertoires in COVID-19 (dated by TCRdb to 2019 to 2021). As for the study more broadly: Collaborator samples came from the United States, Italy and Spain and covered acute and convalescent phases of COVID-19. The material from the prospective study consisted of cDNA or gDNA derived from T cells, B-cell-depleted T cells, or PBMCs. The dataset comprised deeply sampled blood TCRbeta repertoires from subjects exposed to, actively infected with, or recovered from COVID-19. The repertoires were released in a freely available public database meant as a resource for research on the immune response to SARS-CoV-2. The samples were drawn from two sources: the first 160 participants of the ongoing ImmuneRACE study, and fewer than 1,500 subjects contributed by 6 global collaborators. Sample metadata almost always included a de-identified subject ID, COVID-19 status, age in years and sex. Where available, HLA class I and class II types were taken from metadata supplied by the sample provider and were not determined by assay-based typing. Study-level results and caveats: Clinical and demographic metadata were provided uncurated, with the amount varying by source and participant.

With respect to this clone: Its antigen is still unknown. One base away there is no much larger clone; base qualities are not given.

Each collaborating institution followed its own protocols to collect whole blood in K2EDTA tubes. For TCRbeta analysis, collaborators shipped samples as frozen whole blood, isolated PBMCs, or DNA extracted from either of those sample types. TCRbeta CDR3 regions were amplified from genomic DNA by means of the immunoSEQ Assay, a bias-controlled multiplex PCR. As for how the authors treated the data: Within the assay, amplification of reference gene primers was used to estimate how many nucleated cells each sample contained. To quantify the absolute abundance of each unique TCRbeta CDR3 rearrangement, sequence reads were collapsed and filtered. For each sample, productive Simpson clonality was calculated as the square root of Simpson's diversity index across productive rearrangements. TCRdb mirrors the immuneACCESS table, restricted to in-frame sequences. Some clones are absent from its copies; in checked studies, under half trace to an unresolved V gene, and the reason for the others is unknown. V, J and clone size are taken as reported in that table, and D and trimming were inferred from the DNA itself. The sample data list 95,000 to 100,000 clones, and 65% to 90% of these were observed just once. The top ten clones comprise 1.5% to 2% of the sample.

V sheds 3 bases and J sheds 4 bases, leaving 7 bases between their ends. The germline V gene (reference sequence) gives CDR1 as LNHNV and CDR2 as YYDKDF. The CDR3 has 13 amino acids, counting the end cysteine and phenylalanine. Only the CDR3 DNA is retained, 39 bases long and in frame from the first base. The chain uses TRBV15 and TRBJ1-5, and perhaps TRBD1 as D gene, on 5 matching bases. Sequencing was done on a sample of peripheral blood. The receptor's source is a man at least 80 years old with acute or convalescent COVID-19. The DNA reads TGTGCCACCAGCAGGGGGGGGAATCAGCCCCAGCATTTT. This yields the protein CATSRGGNQPQHF.